This T cell receptor beta chain comes out of a study of T cells in Graves' hyperthyroidism and ophthalmopathy. This CDR3 region has 17 residues. J was trimmed by 3 bases and V by 4 bases; bases with no gene match: 7. Germline CDR1 and CDR2: SGHRS and YFSETQ. Study-level findings and limits: Most clonotypes expanded in thyroid above 0.001 were likewise present in blood. Separating ophthalmopathy from stable hyperthyroidism was achieved by a 13 V-J model.

TCR beta CDR3 regions were amplified from RNA transcripts. HTBI primers drove first-round RT-PCR of the TCR CDR3. Each CDR3 protein is one row after TCRdb ran MiXCR on the multiplex PCR reads. The sample holds 640,000 or so distinct CDR3 sequences; roughly 14% are singletons and the top ten take 4% to 5.5%. This clonotype was detected a few times. Its target is not known. The receptor's source is a woman in her forties with Graves' ophthalmopathy. The rearrangement joins TRBV5-1 to TRBJ2-1, with 13 bases aligning to TRBD2. The sample was blood. The CDR3 DNA follows: TGCGCCAGCAGCAACGGACTAGCGGGAGATTTCTACAATGAGCAGTTCTTC. This encodes CASSNGLAGDFYNEQFF.